This passage covers 22 T cell receptor beta chains from one sample sequenced in a study of human T cells and chemical hapten exposure. Time point meaning: pre-sensitization, week 0. The treatment denotes: therapeutic diphenylcyclopropenone sensitization with weekly scalp DPC. TCRdb called the RACE reads again in MiXCR, with one record for every CDR3 protein. Of approximately 400,000 distinct CDR3 sequences detected, roughly 4.6% appear once; the ten largest clones hold 2.6%. The starting material was whole blood, obtained in connection with sensitization to the hapten diphenylcyclopropenone (DPC). Receptor source: a woman in her fifties or sixties with alopecia areata. Some clones in this sample may be carry-over from other donors' samples.

This chain joins TRBV4-2 and TRBJ2-4; the match to TRBD2 covers 7 bases. The CDR3 sequence is 18 residues long. Germline V gene lookup returns CDR1 LGHNA and CDR2 YNFKEQ. J gave up 0 bases and V 0 bases, and 8 bases lay outside the gene matches. The CDR3 DNA reads TGTGCCAGCAGCCAAGACGGCCTAGCGGAAGGAGCCAAAAACATTCAGTACTTC. This sequence encodes CASSQDGLAEGAKNIQYF.

In this sample, this clonotype turned up a few times. The chain couples TRBV20-1 to TRBJ2-2, with no clear D. The germline CDR1 and CDR2 sequences are DFQATT and SNEGSKA (reference sequence). The germline V and J ends were trimmed by 3 bases and 0 bases, with 11 bases remaining between them. The CDR3 totals 15 residues. As DNA, the CDR3 is TGCAGTGCTAGGCAAGTGAACGCGAACACCGGGGAGCTGTTTTTT. Translation: CSARQVNANTGELFF.

Many counts were recorded for this clonotype. V usage is TRBV28 and J usage is TRBJ2-6, with D maybe TRBD2 (5 bases). V dropped 6 bases and J dropped 0 bases, with 15 bases sitting between them. Per the germline V gene, CDR1 is MDHEN and CDR2 is SYDVKM. The CDR3 is 17 residues long. DNA for the CDR3: TGTGCCAGCAGCCGGCGAGGGCCCTTCTCTGGGGCCAACGTCCTGACTTTC. Translating it yields CASSRRGPFSGANVLTF.

This clonotype was observed many times. The chain links TRBV11-2 to TRBJ2-1, with 9 positions matching TRBD2. Germline CDR1 reads SGHAT; CDR2 reads FQNNGV. J lost 3 bases, V lost 5 bases, and 8 bases had no gene match. This CDR3 is built from 16 residues. CDR3 protein: CASSPLAGVDYNEQFF. CDR3 in DNA: TGTGCCAGCAGCCCCTTAGCGGGGGTCGACTACAATGAGCAGTTCTTC.

In this sample, this clonotype turned up a few times. The V gene is TRBV15, the J gene TRBJ1-1, with no clear D. Trimming shortened V by 0 bases and J by 6 bases, and 8 bases separated the two germline ends. Looked up from germline, CDR1 is LNHNV and CDR2 is YYDKDF (reference sequence). This CDR3 spans 13 amino acids. Here the CDR3 reads CATSRETVSEAFF. DNA for the CDR3: TGTGCCACCAGCAGAGAAACGGTGTCTGAAGCTTTCTTT.

The table lists this clonotype with many counts. CDR3 nucleotide sequence: TGTGCCAGCAGCCTCCAAGCAGAGTTTACCTACGAGCAGTACTTC. Translated: CASSLQAEFTYEQYF. The chain employs TRBV5-6 and TRBJ2-7; D remains ambiguous. Looked up from germline, CDR1 is SGHDT and CDR2 is YYEEEE. The CDR3 has 15 amino acids. V shed 4 bases and J shed 2 bases, with 16 bases lying between them.

The chain combines TRBV29-1 with TRBJ2-5, with D possibly matching TRBD1 (5 bases). Germline CDR1 is SQVTM and CDR2 is ANQGSEA. This CDR3 is built from 13 residues. The ends were cut back, 7 bases at V and 4 bases at J, with 16 bases in the middle. CDR3 loop: CSASGKTPETQYF. The CDR3 DNA reads TGCAGCGCCTCAGGGAAAACCCCAGAGACCCAGTACTTC. The variable domain in full, with the rest retrieved from reference TRBV29-1 and TRBJ2-5, is SAVISQKPSRDICQRGTSLTIQCQVDSQVTMMFWYRQQPGQSLTLIATANQGSEATYESGFVIDKFPISRPNLTFSTLTVSNMSPEDSSIYLCSASGKTPETQYFGPGTRLLVL.

This clonotype was recorded a few times. This rearrangement joins TRBV7-8 to TRBJ1-2; D perhaps matches TRBD1 (5 bases). The V and J ends lost 4 bases and 2 bases respectively, with 17 bases between them. Germline loops: CDR1 SGHVS, CDR2 FQNEAQ. This CDR3 has 16 amino acids. CDR3: CASSSLMSGRNYGYTF. In DNA, the CDR3 is TGTGCCAGCAGCTCCCTAATGTCAGGGAGGAACTATGGCTACACCTTC.

The table lists this clonotype with many counts. The V gene is TRBV14, the J gene TRBJ2-1; 10 bases are shared with TRBD2. CDR1 is SGHDN, CDR2 FVKESK, per germline. V was clipped by 0 bases and J by 8 bases; unmatched bases: 10. This CDR3 region has 17 residues. CDR3 region: CASSQDRSSGRIYEQFF. The CDR3 DNA follows: TGTGCCAGCAGCCAAGATCGGAGTAGCGGGAGGATCTATGAGCAGTTCTTC.

This clonotype has ten or more counts. The rearrangement links TRBV5-1 to TRBJ1-5; the match to TRBD1 covers 9 bases. Germline trimming cut 4 bases from V and 3 bases from J; bases unmatched to any gene: 14. Germline assignment: CDR1 SGHRS and CDR2 YFSETQ. The CDR3 runs 18 residues. CDR3 sequence reads: CASSLVWDRAMNNQPQHF. CDR3 nucleotides: TGCGCCAGCAGCCTTGTCTGGGACAGGGCCATGAACAATCAGCCCCAGCATTTT.

A word on this clonotype: Given a much more abundant clone one base away, this may be a read error. The gene calls are TRBV3-1 and TRBJ2-5; D gene uncertain. The V end lost 1 base, the J end lost 7 bases, and 13 bases lay between the germline ends. The CDR3 is 14 amino acids. Germline CDR1 reads LGHDT; CDR2 reads YNNKEL (reference sequence). Here the CDR3 DNA reads TGTGCCAGCAGCCAAGCGGTGGGTGGCGGGACCCAGTACTTC. Translating it yields CASSQAVGGGTQYF.

This clonotype was seen repeatedly, ten times or more. The chain couples TRBV20-1 to TRBJ1-5; 8 bases are shared with TRBD1. CDR3 length: 16 amino acids. Trimming took 3 bases from V and 3 from J; bases not matched to a gene: 10. Germline loops: CDR1 DFQATT, CDR2 SNEGSKA (reference sequence). The CDR3 loop reads CSARDDRGKNNQPQHF. The CDR3, as DNA: TGCAGTGCTAGGGACGACAGGGGAAAGAACAATCAGCCCCAGCATTTT.

This clonotype was counted a few times. The V gene is TRBV4-2, the J gene TRBJ2-3; no clear D. This CDR3 has 15 residues. V was pared by 3 bases and J by 0 bases, with 10 bases between. Germline V CDR1 and CDR2: LGHNA, YNFKEQ. The CDR3 here is CASSQDRASTDTQYF. The CDR3 DNA sequence: TGTGCCAGCAGCCAGGATCGGGCCAGCACAGATACGCAGTATTTT.

This clonotype has only a few counts. The chain uses TRBV11-2 and TRBJ1-5; no clear D gene. V lost 4 bases to trimming and J lost 1 base, with 5 bases between them. The germline gives CDR1 SGHAT, CDR2 FQNNGV. The CDR3 consists of 13 residues. The CDR3: CASSSESNQPQHF. DNA of the CDR3: TGTGCCAGCAGCTCGGAGAGCAATCAGCCCCAGCATTTT.

This clonotype was counted many times. In DNA form, the CDR3 reads TGTGCCAGCAGCTTAGGGGGGACTGAGCAGTTCTTC. It specifies CASSLGGTEQFF. V gene TRBV11-2 combines with J gene TRBJ2-1, with D possibly being TRBD1 or TRBD2 (5 bases each). The CDR3 runs to 12 residues. V lost 1 base and J 9 bases, leaving 7 bases between the germline ends. The germline gives CDR1 SGHAT, CDR2 FQNNGV.

The chain has TRBV29-1 and TRBJ1-2; D is undetermined. Germline V CDR1 and CDR2: SQVTM, ANQGSEA. Deletions cut 5 bases from V and 2 bases from J, with 12 bases between. The CDR3 has 13 residues. DNA for the CDR3: TGCAGCGTTTGGAGGGATTCGAACTATGGCTACACCTTC. It codes for CSVWRDSNYGYTF.

This clonotype was seen many times. The chain recombines TRBV7-2 with TRBJ1-1, with a possible D match to TRBD1 (5 bases). CDR3 length equals 13 residues. Germline V gives CDR1 SGHTA, CDR2 FQGNSA. V was trimmed by 6 bases and J by 1 base, leaving 9 bases between them. As DNA, the CDR3 is TGTGCCAGCAGGTCTACAGGGAACACTGAAGCTTTCTTT. This gives the protein CASRSTGNTEAFF.

The CDR3 DNA reads as TGTGCCATCAGTGAGGGTACAGGGTGGTCTGATGAAGCTTTCTTT. Encoded protein: CAISEGTGWSDEAFF. This chain uses TRBV10-3 with TRBJ1-1, with D tentatively TRBD1 (6 bases). Germline CDR1 reads ENHRY; CDR2 reads SYGVKD. The V end was cut by 2 bases, the J end by 7 bases, with 17 bases between. The CDR3 has 15 residues.

This clonotype was recorded many times. The chain links TRBV3-1 to TRBJ1-1, with 11 bases identical to TRBD1. The CDR3 is 15 amino acids. Germline V gene lookup returns CDR1 LGHDT and CDR2 YNNKEL (reference sequence). V was clipped by 2 bases and J by 6 bases; unmatched bases: 5. DNA of the CDR3: TGTGCCAGCAGCCAATTCCCGGGACAGGGGGCTGAAGCTTTCTTT. Its translation is CASSQFPGQGAEAFF.

The V and J genes are TRBV20-1 and TRBJ1-5; a weak D match, TRBD1 (6 bases). This CDR3 has 16 residues. V was shortened by 0 bases and J by 3 bases, with 15 bases between the two germline ends. The V gene's germline CDR1 is DFQATT and CDR2 SNEGSKA (reference sequence). This CDR3 is CSARDLSTGPNQPQHF. CDR3 nucleotide sequence: TGCAGTGCTAGAGATCTGTCCACAGGGCCCAATCAGCCCCAGCATTTT.

A few counts support this clonotype. V usage is TRBV10-3 and J usage is TRBJ1-5; TRBD1 is a possible D gene (5 bases). V was trimmed by 2 bases and J by 1 base, leaving 9 bases between them. The CDR3 is made up of 15 amino acids. Germline V gene data show CDR1 as ENHRY and CDR2 as SYGVKD. The CDR3 DNA reads as TGTGCCATCAGTGAGACGAGGGGAAGCAATCAGCCCCAGCATTTT. Translated: CAISETRGSNQPQHF.

This clonotype appeared a few times. The chain joins TRBV6-5 to TRBJ1-6, with D unclear. Germline loops: CDR1 MNHEY, CDR2 SVGAGI. The CDR3 loop spans 17 amino acids. Trimming pared 2 bases from V and 2 bases from J, leaving 13 bases between. CDR3 loop: CASSYEGGSTYNSPLHF. The CDR3 nucleotides read TGTGCCAGCAGTTACGAGGGCGGGTCTACCTATAATTCACCCCTCCACTTT.